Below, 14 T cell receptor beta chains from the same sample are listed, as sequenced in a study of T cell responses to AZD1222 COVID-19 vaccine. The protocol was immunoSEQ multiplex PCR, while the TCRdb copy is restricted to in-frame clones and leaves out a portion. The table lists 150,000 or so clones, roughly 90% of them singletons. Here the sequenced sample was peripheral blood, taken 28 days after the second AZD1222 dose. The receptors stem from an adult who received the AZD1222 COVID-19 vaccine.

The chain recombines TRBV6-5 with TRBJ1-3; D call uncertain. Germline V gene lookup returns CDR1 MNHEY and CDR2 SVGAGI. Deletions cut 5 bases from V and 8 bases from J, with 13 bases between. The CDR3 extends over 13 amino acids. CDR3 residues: CASSRTAGYTIYF. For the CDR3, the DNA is TGTGCCAGCAGTAGGACCGCTGGGTACACCATATATTTT.

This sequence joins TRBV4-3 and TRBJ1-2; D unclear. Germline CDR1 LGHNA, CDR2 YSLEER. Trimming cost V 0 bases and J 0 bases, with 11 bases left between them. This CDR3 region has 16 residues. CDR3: CASSQDGSRTNYGYTF. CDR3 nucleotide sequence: TGCGCCAGCAGCCAAGATGGGAGCAGGACTAACTATGGCTACACCTTC.

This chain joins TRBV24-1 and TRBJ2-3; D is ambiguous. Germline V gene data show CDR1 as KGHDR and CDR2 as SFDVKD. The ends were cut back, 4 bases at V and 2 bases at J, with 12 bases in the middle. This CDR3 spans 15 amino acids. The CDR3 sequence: CATSETLRATDTQYF. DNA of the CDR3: TGTGCCACCAGTGAAACCCTACGGGCCACAGATACGCAGTATTTT.

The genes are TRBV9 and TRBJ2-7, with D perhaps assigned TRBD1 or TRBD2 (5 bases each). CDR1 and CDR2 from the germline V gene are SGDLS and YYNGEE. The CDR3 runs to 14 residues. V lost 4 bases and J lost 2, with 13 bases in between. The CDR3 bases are TGTGCCAGCAGCCCCGGTGGGGGACCCTACGAGCAGTACTTC. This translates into CASSPGGGPYEQYF. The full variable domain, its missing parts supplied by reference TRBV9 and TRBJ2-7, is DSGVTQTPKHLITATGQRVTLRCSPRSGDLSVYWYQQSLDQGLQFLIQYYNGEERAKGNILERFSAQQFPDLHSELNLSSLELGDSALYFCASSPGGGPYEQYFGPGTRLTVT.

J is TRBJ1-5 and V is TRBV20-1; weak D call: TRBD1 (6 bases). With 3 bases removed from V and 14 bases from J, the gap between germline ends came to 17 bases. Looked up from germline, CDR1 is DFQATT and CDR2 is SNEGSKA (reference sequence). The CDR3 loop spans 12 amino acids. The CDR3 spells CSASLGASEEHF. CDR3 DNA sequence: TGCAGTGCTAGTTTGGGGGCCAGCGAGGAGCATTTT.

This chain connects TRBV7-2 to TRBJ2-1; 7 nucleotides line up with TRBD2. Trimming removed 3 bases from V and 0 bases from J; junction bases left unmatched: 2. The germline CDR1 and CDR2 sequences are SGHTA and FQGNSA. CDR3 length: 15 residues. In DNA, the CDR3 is TGTGCCAGCAGCTTTACTAGCGACTCCTACAATGAGCAGTTCTTC. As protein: CASSFTSDSYNEQFF.

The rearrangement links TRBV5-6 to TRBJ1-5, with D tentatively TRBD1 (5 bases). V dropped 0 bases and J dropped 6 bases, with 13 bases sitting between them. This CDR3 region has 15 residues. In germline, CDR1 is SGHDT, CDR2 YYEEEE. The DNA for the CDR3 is TGTGCCAGCAGCTTGGCGGGGGGGATGGGTCAGCCCCAGCATTTT. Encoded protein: CASSLAGGMGQPQHF.

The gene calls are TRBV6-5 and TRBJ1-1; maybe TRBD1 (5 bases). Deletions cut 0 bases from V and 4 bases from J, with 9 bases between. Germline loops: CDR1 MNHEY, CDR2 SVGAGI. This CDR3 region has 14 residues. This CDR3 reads CASSYSGVPTEAFF. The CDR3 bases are TGTGCCAGCAGTTACTCAGGGGTGCCCACTGAAGCTTTCTTT.

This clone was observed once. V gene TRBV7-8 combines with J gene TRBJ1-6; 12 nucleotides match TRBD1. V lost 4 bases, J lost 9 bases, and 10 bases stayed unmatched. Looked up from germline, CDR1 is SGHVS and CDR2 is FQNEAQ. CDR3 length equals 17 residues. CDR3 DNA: TGTGCCAGCAGCTACCGCGGGACAGGGGGCTTAGTTTCACCCCTCCACTTT. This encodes CASSYRGTGGLVSPLHF.

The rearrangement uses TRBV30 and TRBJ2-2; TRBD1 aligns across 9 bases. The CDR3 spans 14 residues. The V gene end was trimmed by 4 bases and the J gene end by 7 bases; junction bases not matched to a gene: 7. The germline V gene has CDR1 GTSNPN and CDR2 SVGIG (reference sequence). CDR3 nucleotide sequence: TGTGCCTGGACCGGGACAGGGTCCCACGGGGAGCTGTTTTTT. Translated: CAWTGTGSHGELFF.

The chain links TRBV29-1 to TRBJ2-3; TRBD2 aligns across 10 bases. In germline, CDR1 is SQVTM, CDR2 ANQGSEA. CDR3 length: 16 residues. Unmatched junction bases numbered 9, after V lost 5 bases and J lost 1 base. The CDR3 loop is CSVLSSLAGGTDTQYF. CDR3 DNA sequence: TGCAGCGTTCTCTCTTCTCTAGCGGGAGGCACAGATACGCAGTATTTT.

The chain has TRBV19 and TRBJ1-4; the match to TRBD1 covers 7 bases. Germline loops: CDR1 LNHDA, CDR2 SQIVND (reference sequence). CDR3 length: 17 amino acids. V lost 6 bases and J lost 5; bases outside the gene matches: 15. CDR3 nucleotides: TGTGCCAGTAGAAACCCGACAGGGAGGGGAGAAAATGAAAAACTGTTTTTT. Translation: CASRNPTGRGENEKLFF. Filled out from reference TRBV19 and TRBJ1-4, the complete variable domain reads DGGITQSPKYLFRKEGQNVTLSCEQNLNHDAMYWYRQDPGQGLRLIYYSQIVNDFQKGDIAEGYSVSREKKESFPLTVTSAQKNPTAFYLCASRNPTGRGENEKLFFGSGTQLSVL.

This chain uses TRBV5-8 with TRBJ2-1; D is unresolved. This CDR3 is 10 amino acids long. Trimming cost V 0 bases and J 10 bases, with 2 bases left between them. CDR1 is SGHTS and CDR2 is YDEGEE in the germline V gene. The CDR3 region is CASSLGEQFF. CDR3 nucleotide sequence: TGTGCCAGCAGCTTGGGGGAGCAGTTCTTC.

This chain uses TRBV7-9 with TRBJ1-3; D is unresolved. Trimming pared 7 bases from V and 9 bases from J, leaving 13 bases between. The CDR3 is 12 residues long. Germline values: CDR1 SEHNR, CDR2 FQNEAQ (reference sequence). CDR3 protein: CASTAIAGTIYF. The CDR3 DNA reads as TGTGCCAGCACGGCAATCGCGGGCACCATATATTTT.